This entry is about one T cell receptor (beta chain). Its antigen is still unknown. It was healthy bone marrow donors who served as donors. The PCR made use of 60 Vbeta and 13 Jbeta primers. Only in-frame clones appear in the TCRdb table, and some are missing; sequencing was by immunoSEQ multiplex PCR. The sample yields under 100,000 clones, of which the top ten take up about 4.2%. Germline V gene data show CDR1 as SEHNR and CDR2 as FQNEAQ (reference sequence). V lost 5 bases to trimming and J lost 11 bases; unmatched junction nucleotides: 10. There are 13 residues in the CDR3. This sample was taken from a study of cytomegalovirus exposure and HLA in healthy donors. Notes on the study in general: Earlier analysis found most TCR beta V segments productive about 90% or about 30% of the time. Cytomegalovirus-associated TCR beta chains were listed, numbering 164.

The TCR comes from a man aged 25 to 45 in good health and CMV-seronegative. This chain uses TRBV7-9 with TRBJ2-7, with 9 nucleotides matching TRBD2. Sequences were obtained from PBMCs. The CDR3 DNA reads as TGTGCCAGCAGCCCCGGAGGTGAGCGGGGGGAGTACTTC. Encoded protein: CASSPGGERGEYF.